Listed below are T cell receptor delta chains from one sample, sequenced in a study of gamma-delta T cells after stem cell transplantation. TCRdb fed the RT-PCR reads into CATT to redo clone calling. The sample holds 2,500 to 3,000 delta-chain clones, 4.5% to 6.5% seen once. Input material: gamma-delta T cells. These receptors were obtained from a human donor. It is not recorded whose cells these are; they may come from a transplant donor. CDR3s include the opening cysteine and the closing phenylalanine or tryptophan. A D gene is named only where the DNA matches it firmly. Only some rows state a clone size, as once, few, many or a class for expanded clones.

d_gene,j_gene,abundance,v_gene,CDR3aa,CDR3nt
TRDD3,TRDJ1,large,TRDV2,CACDTVEDWGIRGTDKLIF,TGTGCCTGTGACACCGTTGAGGATTGGGGGATACGAGGAACCGATAAACTCATCTTT
TRDD3,TRDJ1,medium-sized,TRDV2,CACDSLGDQYTDKLIF,TGTGCCTGTGACTCACTGGGGGACCAGTACACCGATAAACTCATCTTT
.,TRDJ1,large,TRDV2,CACDTVDTMNPTDKLIF,TGTGCCTGTGACACCGTCGATACGATGAATCCAACCGATAAACTCATCTTT
TRDD3,TRDJ3,large,TRDV2,CACDATGGPSSWDTRQMFF,TGTGCCTGTGACGCTACTGGGGGACCCAGCTCCTGGGACACCCGACAGATGTTTTTC
.,TRDJ2,few,TRDV2,CACDTVDPPGGSTAQLFF,TGTGCCTGTGACACCGTGGATCCCCCGGGTGGGAGCACAGCACAACTCTTCTTT
.,TRDJ1,large,TRDV2,CACDPAEVYTDKLIF,TGTGCCTGTGACCCGGCAGAAGTGTACACCGATAAACTCATCTTT
TRDD3,TRDJ3,.,TRDV3,CAEGLPQLGDSGSWSTRQMFF,TGTGCGGAGGGCCTTCCCCAACTGGGGGATAGCGGCTCCTGGAGCACCCGACAGATGTTTTTC
TRDD3,TRDJ1,few,TRDV1,CALGEPLPADSSLTGGQYTDKLIF,TGTGCTCTTGGGGAACCACTTCCTGCCGACTCTTCCCTCACTGGGGGACAATACACCGATAAACTCATCTTT
.,TRDJ1,large,TRDV2,CACDALAFATESDKLIF,TGTGCCTGTGACGCCTTGGCCTTCGCCACTGAGAGCGATAAACTCATCTTT
TRDD3,TRDJ3,large,TRDV2,CACDTGGFSGSWDTRQMFF,TGTGCCTGTGACACCGGGGGATTCTCGGGCTCCTGGGACACCCGACAGATGTTTTTC
TRDD3,TRDJ1,few,TRDV2,CACDPLAGSSVLGDSYTDKLIF,TGTGCCTGTGACCCCCTCGCGGGTTCCTCCGTACTGGGGGATTCGTACACCGATAAACTCATCTTT
.,TRDJ3,large,TRDV2,CACDTAGDLAWDTRQMFF,TGTGCCTGTGACACGGCTGGGGACCTTGCCTGGGACACCCGACAGATGTTTTTC
TRDD3,TRDJ1,medium-sized,TRDV2,CACEKLGMESPDKLIF,TGTGCCTGTGAGAAACTGGGGATGGAATCCCCCGATAAACTCATCTTT
TRDD3,TRDJ1,.,TRDV2,CACDTLGATGGTDKLIF,TGTGCCTGTGACACACTGGGGGCTACCGGAGGGACCGATAAACTCATCTTT
.,TRDJ1,medium-sized,TRDV1,CALGETLYFPIGTDKLIF,TGTGCTCTTGGGGAAACCCTCTACTTTCCCATCGGTACCGATAAACTCATCTTT
.,TRDJ1,medium-sized,TRDV1,CALGELPLPILVSDKLIF,TGTGCTCTTGGGGAACTGCCACTGCCTATCCTAGTATCCGATAAACTCATCTTT
TRDD3,TRDJ1,medium-sized,TRDV1,CALGNKALGIRGLPLTDKLIF,TGTGCTCTTGGGAATAAAGCCCTGGGGATACGGGGGTTGCCACTAACCGATAAACTCATCTTT
TRDD3,TRDJ1,large,TRDV2,CACDTVLTGGPYTDKLIF,TGTGCCTGTGACACCGTTTTAACTGGGGGACCGTACACCGATAAACTCATCTTT
TRDD3,TRDJ1,medium-sized,TRDV2,CACDTVGGILDTDKLIF,TGTGCCTGTGACACCGTAGGGGGGATCCTCGACACCGATAAACTCATCTTT
TRDD3,TRDJ1,once,TRDV2,CACDTVNVLGDTSTDKLIF,TGTGCCTGTGACACCGTAAATGTACTGGGGGATACATCCACCGATAAACTCATCTTT
TRDD3,TRDJ1,large,TRDV2,CACDTVFTGGLRGTDKLIF,TGTGCCTGTGACACAGTGTTTACTGGGGGCCTCCGGGGCACCGATAAACTCATCTTT
TRDD3,TRDJ1,few,TRDV1,CALGDPAFLRTPNLLGDTADKLIF,TGTGCTCTTGGGGACCCGGCATTCCTACGAACTCCAAACCTACTGGGGGATACCGCCGATAAACTCATCTTT
.,TRDJ1,medium-sized,TRDV1,CALGELPVSVGKLGIPDKLIF,TGTGCTCTTGGGGAACTACCCGTCTCTGTCGGCAAACTGGGAATCCCCGATAAACTCATCTTT
TRDD3,TRDJ1,medium-sized,TRDV2,CACDALLGDTVDKLIF,TGTGCCTGTGACGCCCTACTGGGGGATACTGTCGATAAACTCATCTTT
TRDD3,TRDJ1,large,TRDV2,CACDTVGSTGGYSTDKLIF,TGTGCCTGTGACACCGTCGGCTCTACTGGGGGATACTCCACCGATAAACTCATCTTT
TRDD3,TRDJ1,medium-sized,TRDV1,CALGEQYGLGDTPWYTDKLIF,TGTGCTCTTGGGGAACAGTACGGACTGGGGGACACACCCTGGTACACCGATAAACTCATCTTT
TRDD3,TRDJ1,.,TRDV3,CAFNCLRHGGFVDITDKLIF,TGTGCCTTTAATTGCCTACGCCATGGGGGATTTGTAGATATAACCGATAAACTCATCTTT
TRDD3,TRDJ1,.,TRDV2,CACESLGARDTDKLIF,TGTGCCTGTGAATCACTGGGGGCTCGCGACACCGATAAACTCATCTTT
TRDD3,TRDJ1,.,TRDV3,CAFRAVGIHGTDKLIF,TGTGCCTTCAGAGCGGTGGGGATACATGGCACCGATAAACTCATCTTT
TRDD3,TRDJ2,medium-sized,TRDV2,CACDTIHATRGMPTLTAQLFF,TGTGCCTGTGACACTATCCACGCTACCCGGGGGATGCCTACTTTGACAGCACAACTCTTCTTT
TRDD3,TRDJ1,few,TRDV2,CACDRLPLVLGDTRTDKLIF,TGTGCCTGTGACCGACTTCCACTCGTACTGGGGGATACGCGTACCGATAAACTCATCTTT
TRDD3,TRDJ1,few,TRDV2,CACDPLGAYSTSNTDKLIF,TGTGCCTGTGACCCACTGGGGGCTTATAGCACTTCTAACACCGATAAACTCATCTTT
TRDD3,TRDJ1,medium-sized,TRDV2,CACDTVERPNWGTYTDKLIF,TGTGCCTGTGACACCGTTGAGCGCCCGAACTGGGGGACATACACCGATAAACTCATCTTT
TRDD3,TRDJ1,.,TRDV2,CACDTLSGGYENTDKLIF,TGTGCCTGTGACACCCTCTCTGGGGGATACGAAAACACCGATAAACTCATCTTT
TRDD3,TRDJ1,medium-sized,TRDV1,CALGEDSLPFPVLGDIIDKLIF,TGTGCTCTTGGGGAAGATAGTCTCCCCTTCCCCGTACTGGGGGATATCATCGATAAACTCATCTTT
TRDD3,TRDJ1,few,TRDV1,CALGLNGFDYPYWGIRLNTDKLIF,TGTGCTCTCGGCTTAAACGGCTTCGACTATCCGTACTGGGGGATACGGCTTAACACCGATAAACTCATCTTT
TRDD3,TRDJ1,large,TRDV2,CACDPLLATGGPTDKLIF,TGTGCCTGTGACCCCCTTCTTGCTACTGGGGGACCAACCGATAAACTCATCTTT
TRDD3,TRDJ3,.,TRDV2,CACDTATGGYGTSSSWATRQMFF,TGTGCCTGTGACACCGCAACTGGGGGATACGGCACATCTAGCTCCTGGGCCACCCGACAGATGTTTTTC
.,TRDJ2,large,TRDV2,CACDELFGREMTAQLFF,TGTGCCTGTGATGAGCTATTCGGGAGGGAAATGACAGCACAACTCTTCTTT
TRDD3,TRDJ3,large,TRDV2,CACDTAGDGSWDTRQMFF,TGTGCCTGTGACACCGCGGGGGATGGCTCCTGGGACACCCGACAGATGTTTTTC
TRDD3,TRDJ1,.,TRDV1,CALGVTRGGPSDLLHRKLGDGRAATDKLIF,TGTGCTCTTGGGGTCACCCGTGGGGGACCCTCCGACCTCCTCCATCGTAAGCTGGGGGATGGACGGGCGGCCACCGATAAACTCATCTTT
TRDD3,TRDJ1,medium-sized,TRDV2,CACDSLGASSSANTDKLIF,TGTGCCTGTGACTCGCTGGGGGCTTCTTCGTCGGCCAACACCGATAAACTCATCTTT
TRDD3,TRDJ1,large,TRDV2,CACDILGDHDKLIF,TGTGCCTGTGACATACTGGGGGATCACGATAAACTCATCTTT
TRDD3,TRDJ1,.,TRDV2,CACDTVGDTRSLIF,TGTGCCTGTGATACTGTGGGGGATACACGTTCCCTCATCTTT
TRDD3,TRDJ3,large,TRDV2,CACDPAFASTGGPSWDTRQMFF,TGTGCCTGTGACCCCGCCTTCGCGTCTACTGGGGGACCCTCCTGGGACACCCGACAGATGTTTTTC
TRDD3,TRDJ1,few,TRAV29/DV5,CAASWLRRLGDTNGEYTDKLTF,TGTGCAGCAAGTTGGCTTCGCCGACTGGGGGATACAAACGGGGAGTACACCGATAAACTCACCTTT
TRDD3,TRDJ1,medium-sized,TRDV1,CALGEARHWGIHTDKLIF,TGTGCTCTTGGGGAAGCCCGGCACTGGGGGATACATACCGATAAACTCATCTTT
TRDD3,TRDJ2,medium-sized,TRDV1,CALGELNPKFFPRPGGYLLTAQLFF,TGTGCTCTTGGGGAACTCAATCCTAAGTTTTTCCCCAGACCTGGGGGATACTTGTTGACAGCACAACTCTTCTTT
TRDD3,TRDJ1,.,TRDV2,CACDTVPGGSRGKLTF,TGTGCCTGTGACACGGTGCCTGGGGGCTCAAGAGGTAAACTCACCTTT
TRDD3,TRDJ3,medium-sized,TRDV2,CACDTILGDRAWDTRQMFF,TGTGCCTGTGACACGATACTGGGGGATAGAGCCTGGGACACCCGACAGATGTTTTTC
TRDD3,TRDJ3,few,TRDV2,CACDQVLGTGGDTRQTFF,TGTGCCTGTGATCAAGTACTGGGGACGGGTGGGGACACCCGACAGACGTTTTTC
TRDD3,TRDJ1,medium-sized,TRDV1,CALGELGQARGIGGLIF,TGTGCTCTTGGGGAACTAGGGCAAGCTAGGGGGATAGGCGGACTCATCTTT